These 24 T cell receptor beta chains originate from one sample sequenced in a study of blood T cells in healthy people across ages. A J-beta primer mix and a sample-barcoded 5' primer were used in a second PCR of roughly 6 to 11 cycles. TCRdb redid the calling of the 5' RACE reads with MiXCR, one entry per CDR3 protein. The sample holds about 1.1 million distinct CDR3 sequences; under 40% are singletons and the top ten take about 12%. Sequenced material: blood. The receptor set was obtained from a young man in good health.

This sequence joins TRBV4-3 and TRBJ2-3; 11 bases fit TRBD2. The CDR3 loop spans 18 amino acids. Unmatched junction bases numbered 11, after V lost 2 bases and J lost 4 bases. Germline V gene lookup returns CDR1 LGHNA and CDR2 YSLEER. CDR3 bases: TGCGCCAGCAGCCAAACTCCCTCGACTAGCGGGGACGCAGATACGCAGTATTTT. It yields the protein CASSQTPSTSGDADTQYF.

This chain uses TRBV6-5 with TRBJ1-2; no firm D call. V dropped 2 bases and J dropped 0 bases, with 10 bases sitting between them. CDR3 length equals 15 residues. CDR1 is MNHEY, CDR2 SVGAGI, per germline. CDR3: CASSYQTTPNYGYTF. The CDR3 DNA sequence: TGTGCCAGCAGTTACCAAACTACCCCTAACTATGGCTACACCTTC.

The V gene is TRBV6-1, the J gene TRBJ2-1; D is uncertain. The length of the CDR3 is 17 residues. V shed 0 bases and J shed 4 bases, with 16 bases lying between them. Germline CDR1 MNHNS, CDR2 SASEGT. The CDR3 here is CASSEAGVAIGYNEQFF. The CDR3 DNA follows: TGTGCCAGCAGTGAAGCCGGAGTAGCCATAGGGTACAATGAGCAGTTCTTC.

This clonotype has only a few counts. This sequence joins TRBV20-1 and TRBJ1-4, with D perhaps TRBD1 (6 bases). Trimming shortened V by 5 bases and J by 5 bases, and 12 bases separated the two germline ends. CDR3 length: 13 amino acids. The germline CDR1 and CDR2 sequences are DFQATT and SNEGSKA (reference sequence). CDR3 residues: CSAPGQPNEKLFF. The CDR3 bases are TGCAGTGCTCCCGGACAGCCAAATGAAAAACTGTTTTTT.

This rearrangement joins TRBV6-2 or TRBV6-3 to TRBJ2-7; 8 nucleotides match TRBD1. CDR3 length equals 16 residues. Germline V gene sequence: CDR1 MNHEY, CDR2 SVGEGT. Unmatched junction bases numbered 7, after V lost 0 bases and J lost 3 bases. DNA of the CDR3: TGTGCCAGCAGTTACTCTGCGGACAGGGCTTACTACGAGCAGTACTTC. Protein sequence: CASSYSADRAYYEQYF.

For the CDR3, the DNA is TGTGCCAGCAGCTTAGTTAAAGGGCGGGACAATGAGCAGTTCTTC. Encoded protein: CASSLVKGRDNEQFF. The chain recombines TRBV7-9 with TRBJ2-1, with a tentative D call TRBD2 (5 bases). This CDR3 spans 15 amino acids. Per the germline V gene, CDR1 is SEHNR and CDR2 is FQNEAQ (reference sequence). V was shortened by 1 base and J by 5 bases, with 12 bases between the two germline ends.

This clonotype was observed a handful of times. V gene TRBV12-3 or TRBV12-4 combines with J gene TRBJ1-5; perhaps TRBD1 as D (5 bases). This CDR3 spans 15 amino acids. The V and J ends lost 3 bases and 0 bases respectively, with 9 bases between them. The CDR3: CASSLRQGSNQPQHF. Here the CDR3 DNA reads TGTGCCAGCAGTTTGCGGCAGGGTAGCAATCAGCCCCAGCATTTT.

The chain is built from TRBV27 and TRBJ2-1; no clear D gene. Germline CDR1 is MNHEY and CDR2 is SMNVEV (reference sequence). Trimming removed 1 base from V and 8 bases from J, with 15 bases in between. The CDR3 is made up of 15 amino acids. The CDR3 region is CASSLWQVPEYEQFF. CDR3 DNA: TGTGCCAGCAGTTTATGGCAGGTTCCTGAATATGAGCAGTTCTTC.

The rearrangement joins TRBV10-3 to TRBJ2-1; unclear D gene. The end of the DNA is better explained by TRBJ2-7, so the J call may be wrong. The CDR3 is 15 residues long. Per the germline V gene, CDR1 is ENHRY and CDR2 is SYGVKD. The CDR3 bases are TGTGCCATCAGTGAAGGGCGGAGCTCCTACGATGAGCAGTACTTC. The encoded protein is CAISEGRSSYDEQYF.

A few counts support this clonotype. The chain uses TRBV7-2 and TRBJ1-4, with TRBD1 matching over 8 bases. CDR1 SGHTA and CDR2 FQGNSA come from the germline V gene. With 3 bases clipped from V and 7 bases from J, the junction kept 7 bases outside the gene matches. The CDR3 runs to 15 residues. The CDR3 is CASSFQGAPAEKLFF. CDR3 DNA sequence: TGTGCCAGCAGCTTCCAGGGGGCGCCGGCTGAAAAACTGTTTTTT.

V usage is TRBV7-9 and J usage is TRBJ1-1; D gene unclear. This CDR3 region has 14 residues. CDR1 and CDR2 from the germline V gene are SEHNR and FQNEAQ (reference sequence). Trimming left V 7 bases short and J 2 bases short, with 14 bases between. The CDR3 coding sequence is TGTGCCAGCACATCACGGGCCGATAACACTGAAGCTTTCTTT. It codes for CASTSRADNTEAFF.

The V call is TRBV6-2 or TRBV6-3, the J call TRBJ1-2; TRBD1 aligns across 8 bases. Germline values: CDR1 MNHEY, CDR2 SVGEGT. V lost 0 bases to trimming and J lost 2 bases; unmatched junction nucleotides: 5. The CDR3 is 16 residues long. The CDR3 nucleotides are TGTGCCAGCAGTTACTCGAGACGGACAGGGAACTATGGCTACACCTTC. Translation gives CASSYSRRTGNYGYTF.

This chain links TRBV20-1 with TRBJ1-1, with a weak D call TRBD1 (5 bases). Trimming shortened V by 5 bases and J by 0 bases, and 13 bases separated the two germline ends. Germline CDR1 reads DFQATT; CDR2 reads SNEGSKA (reference sequence). The CDR3 is 14 residues long. CDR3 coding DNA: TGCAGTGCTCGGGACCGAGAAATGAACACTGAAGCTTTCTTT. It specifies CSARDREMNTEAFF.

The table lists this clonotype with a few counts. The chain employs TRBV9 and TRBJ2-3, with D unclear. CDR1 and CDR2 (germline): SGDLS, YYNGEE. V was trimmed by 1 base and J by 6 bases, leaving 12 bases between them. This CDR3 is 14 amino acids long. The CDR3 loop is CASSVSPDWDTQYF. CDR3 DNA: TGTGCCAGCAGCGTAAGCCCAGACTGGGATACGCAGTATTTT.

This clonotype was seen a handful of times. The chain links TRBV7-2 to TRBJ1-4; D unresolved. CDR1 is SGHTA and CDR2 is FQGNSA in the germline V gene. The CDR3 runs to 15 residues. Between the trimmed V and J ends, which lost 7 bases and 2 bases, there was a span of 14 bases. DNA of the CDR3: TGTGCCAGCAACTCCGGAGGGAGGACTAATGAAAAACTGTTTTTT. Amino acid sequence: CASNSGGRTNEKLFF.

This clonotype was seen many times. V is TRBV20-1 and J is TRBJ1-2; D gene ambiguous. There are 13 residues in the CDR3. Germline V gives CDR1 DFQATT, CDR2 SNEGSKA (reference sequence). Trimming removed 0 bases at V and 2 bases at J, with 7 bases between. This CDR3 is CSARDPRNYGYTF. The CDR3 bases are TGCAGTGCTAGAGATCCGCGGAACTATGGCTACACCTTC.

This clonotype has just a few counts. This chain uses TRBV11-1 with TRBJ2-6; TRBD2 matches at 9 bases. CDR3 length: 14 amino acids. The germline V gene has CDR1 SGHAT and CDR2 FQDESV (reference sequence). Trimming cost V 3 bases and J 12 bases; bases outside gene matches: 6. The CDR3 protein is CASSFGLAGSVLTF. Written as DNA, the CDR3 is TGTGCCAGCAGCTTTGGTCTAGCGGGGAGCGTCCTGACTTTC.

As to this clonotype: A much larger clone differs by one base, so this may be a read error. The V and J genes are TRBV20-1 and TRBJ1-2; tentatively, D is TRBD1 (5 bases). This CDR3 spans 11 amino acids. Per germline, CDR1 DFQATT and CDR2 SNEGSKA (reference sequence). The CDR3 here is CSAMGPYGYTF. The CDR3 coding sequence is TGCAGCGCAATGGGGCCGTATGGCTACACCTTC.

J is TRBJ2-1 and V is TRBV20-1; D not resolved. Deletions cut 2 bases from V and 3 bases from J, with 11 bases between. Germline V gene data show CDR1 as DFQATT and CDR2 as SNEGSKA (reference sequence). This CDR3 region has 14 residues. CDR3 DNA sequence: TGCAGTGCTAGAATGGGCGCTCTCTACAATGAGCAGTTCTTC. Translating gives CSARMGALYNEQFF.

This clonotype was observed a few times. DNA of the CDR3: TGTGCCAGCAGCGCGACGGCCTTGGGCAATGAGCAGTTCTTC. It encodes CASSATALGNEQFF. This rearrangement joins TRBV7-8 to TRBJ2-1; no reliable D call. Deletions cut 5 bases from V and 6 bases from J, with 14 bases between. The CDR3 is made up of 14 amino acids. The germline CDR1 and CDR2 sequences are SGHVS and FQNEAQ.

The chain is built from TRBV3-1 and TRBJ2-1, with 10 bases identical to TRBD2. Losses at the gene ends were 1 base for V and 10 bases for J; bases not matched to a gene: 7. The germline CDR1 and CDR2 sequences are LGHDT and YNNKEL (reference sequence). The CDR3 is 15 residues long. The CDR3 sequence is CASSQVSSGGPEQFF. CDR3 sequence (DNA): TGTGCCAGCAGCCAAGTATCTAGCGGGGGCCCCGAGCAGTTCTTC.

This clonotype appeared once. CDR3 loop: CASSLDRGQGQPQHF. The DNA for the CDR3 is TGTGCCAGCAGCTTGGATAGGGGGCAAGGGCAGCCCCAGCATTTT. The chain carries TRBV5-5 and TRBJ1-5, with 7 bases identical to TRBD1. Unmatched junction bases numbered 7, after V lost 0 bases and J lost 7 bases. Germline V gives CDR1 SGHKS, CDR2 YYEKEE (reference sequence). The CDR3 spans 15 residues.

The rearrangement links TRBV20-1 to TRBJ1-1, with 8 bases identical to TRBD1. J was trimmed by 5 bases and V by 2 bases; bases with no gene match: 10. This CDR3 region has 15 residues. Germline V gene lookup returns CDR1 DFQATT and CDR2 SNEGSKA (reference sequence). The CDR3 loop is CSARRDRGMWTEAFF. The CDR3 DNA follows: TGCAGTGCTAGAAGAGACAGGGGAATGTGGACTGAAGCTTTCTTT.

A few counts support this clonotype. The chain is built from TRBV11-1 and TRBJ1-1; D may be TRBD1 (5 bases). The V gene lost 5 bases and the J gene lost 7 bases, with 20 bases spanning the gap. CDR1 SGHAT and CDR2 FQDESV come from the germline V gene (reference sequence). The CDR3 runs to 15 residues. Written as DNA, the CDR3 is TGTGCCAGCAGCACGGGGGACGCCCCGGTCGGTGAAGCTTTCTTT. Translation: CASSTGDAPVGEAFF.